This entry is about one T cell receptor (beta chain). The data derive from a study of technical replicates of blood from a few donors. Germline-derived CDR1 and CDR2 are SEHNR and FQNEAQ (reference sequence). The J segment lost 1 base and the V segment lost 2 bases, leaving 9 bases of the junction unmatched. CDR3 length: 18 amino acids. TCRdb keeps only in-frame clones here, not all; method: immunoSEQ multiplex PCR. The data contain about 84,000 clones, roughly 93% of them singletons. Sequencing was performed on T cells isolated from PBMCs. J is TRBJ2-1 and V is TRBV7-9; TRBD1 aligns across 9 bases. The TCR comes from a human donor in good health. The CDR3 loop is CASSLRGSTGGSYNEQFF. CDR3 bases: TGTGCCAGCAGCTTAAGGGGATCGACAGGGGGATCCTACAATGAGCAGTTCTTC.